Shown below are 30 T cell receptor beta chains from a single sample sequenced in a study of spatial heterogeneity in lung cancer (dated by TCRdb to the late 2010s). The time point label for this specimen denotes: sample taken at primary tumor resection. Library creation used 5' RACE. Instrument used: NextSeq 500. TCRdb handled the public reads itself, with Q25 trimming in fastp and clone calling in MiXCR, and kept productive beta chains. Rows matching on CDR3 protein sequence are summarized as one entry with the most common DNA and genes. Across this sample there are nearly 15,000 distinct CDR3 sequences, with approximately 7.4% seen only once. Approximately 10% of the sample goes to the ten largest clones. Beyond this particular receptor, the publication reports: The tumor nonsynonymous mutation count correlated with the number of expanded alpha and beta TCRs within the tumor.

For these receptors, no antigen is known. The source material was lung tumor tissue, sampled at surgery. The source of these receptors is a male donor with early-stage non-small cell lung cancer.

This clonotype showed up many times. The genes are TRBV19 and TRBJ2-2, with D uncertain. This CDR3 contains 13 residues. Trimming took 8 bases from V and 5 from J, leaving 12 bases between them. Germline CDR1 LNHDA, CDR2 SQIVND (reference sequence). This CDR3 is CASRRSTTGELFF. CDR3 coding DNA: TGTGCCAGTCGACGGTCAACGACCGGGGAGCTGTTTTTT.

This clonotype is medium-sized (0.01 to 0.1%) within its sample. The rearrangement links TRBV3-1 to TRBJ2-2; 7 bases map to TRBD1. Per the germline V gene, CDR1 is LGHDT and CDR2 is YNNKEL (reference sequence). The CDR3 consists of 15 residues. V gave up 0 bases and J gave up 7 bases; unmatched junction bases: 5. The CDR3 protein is CASSQDYRGYGELFF. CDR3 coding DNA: TGTGCCAGCAGCCAAGATTACAGGGGATACGGGGAGCTGTTTTTT.

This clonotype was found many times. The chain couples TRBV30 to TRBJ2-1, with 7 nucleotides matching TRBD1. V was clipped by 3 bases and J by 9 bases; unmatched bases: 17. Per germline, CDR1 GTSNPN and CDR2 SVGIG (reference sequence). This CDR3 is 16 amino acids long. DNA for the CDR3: TGTGCCTGGAGGCCGACGACAGGGACCCCTATCAGTGAGCAGTTCTTC. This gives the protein CAWRPTTGTPISEQFF.

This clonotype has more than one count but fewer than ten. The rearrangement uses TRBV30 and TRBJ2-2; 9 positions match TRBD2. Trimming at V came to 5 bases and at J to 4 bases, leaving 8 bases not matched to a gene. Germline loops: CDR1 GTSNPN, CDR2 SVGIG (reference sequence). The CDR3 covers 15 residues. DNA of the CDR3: TGTGCCTGGGACCCCGGCGGGAGGGCCACCGGGGAGCTGTTTTTT. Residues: CAWDPGGRATGELFF.

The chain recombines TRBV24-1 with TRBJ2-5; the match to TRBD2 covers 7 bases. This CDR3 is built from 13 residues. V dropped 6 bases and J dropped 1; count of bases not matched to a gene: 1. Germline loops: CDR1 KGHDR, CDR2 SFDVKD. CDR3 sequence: CATSTSAQETQYF. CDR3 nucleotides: TGTGCCACCAGTACTAGCGCCCAAGAGACCCAGTACTTC.

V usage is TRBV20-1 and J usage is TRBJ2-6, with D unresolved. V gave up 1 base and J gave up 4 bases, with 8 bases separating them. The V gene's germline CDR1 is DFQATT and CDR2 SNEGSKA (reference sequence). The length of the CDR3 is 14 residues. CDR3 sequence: CSARVDRGANVLTF. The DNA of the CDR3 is TGCAGTGCTAGAGTAGATAGAGGGGCCAACGTCCTGACTTTC.

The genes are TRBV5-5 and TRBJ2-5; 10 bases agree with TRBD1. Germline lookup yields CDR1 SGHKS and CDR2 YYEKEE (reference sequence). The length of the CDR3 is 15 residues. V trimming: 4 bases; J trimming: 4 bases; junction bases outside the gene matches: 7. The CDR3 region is CASSLLGQGRETQYF. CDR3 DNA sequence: TGTGCCAGCAGCCTTCTGGGACAGGGGAGAGAGACCCAGTACTTC.

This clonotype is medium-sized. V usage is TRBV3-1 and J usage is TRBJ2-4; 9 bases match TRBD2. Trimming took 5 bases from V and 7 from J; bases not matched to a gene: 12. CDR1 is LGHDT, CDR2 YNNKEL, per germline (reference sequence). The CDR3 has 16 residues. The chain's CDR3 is CASSSRTSAGGNIQYF. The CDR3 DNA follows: TGTGCCAGCAGCTCCCGGACTAGCGCGGGGGGGAACATTCAGTACTTC. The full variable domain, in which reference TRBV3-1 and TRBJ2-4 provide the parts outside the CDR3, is DTAVSQTPKYLVTQMGNDKSIKCEQNLGHDTMYWYKQDSKKFLKIMFSYNNKELIINETVPNRFSPKSPDKAHLNLHINSLELGDSAVYFCASSSRTSAGGNIQYFGAGTRLSVL.

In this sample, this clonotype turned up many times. CDR3 DNA sequence: TGTGCCAGCAGTGAAGCCAGTTACGAGCAGTACGTC. Translating gives CASSEASYEQYV. The V gene is TRBV2, the J gene TRBJ2-7; D uncertain. This CDR3 comprises 12 residues. Germline CDR1 reads SNHLY; CDR2 reads FYNNEI. Trimming pared 0 bases from V and 4 bases from J, leaving 4 bases between.

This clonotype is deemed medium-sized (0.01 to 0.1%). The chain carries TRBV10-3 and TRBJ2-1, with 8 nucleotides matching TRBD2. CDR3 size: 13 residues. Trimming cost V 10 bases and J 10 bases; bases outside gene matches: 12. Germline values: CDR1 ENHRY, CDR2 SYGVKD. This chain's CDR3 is CATSSREVEEQFF. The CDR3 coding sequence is TGTGCCACCTCTTCGCGGGAGGTTGAGGAGCAGTTCTTC.

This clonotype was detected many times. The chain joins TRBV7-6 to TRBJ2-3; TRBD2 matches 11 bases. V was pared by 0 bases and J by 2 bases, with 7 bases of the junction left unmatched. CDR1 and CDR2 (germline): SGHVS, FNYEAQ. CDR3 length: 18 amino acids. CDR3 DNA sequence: TGTGCCAGCAGCTTAGCGCGGCTAGCGGGGGGCTACACAGATACGCAGTATTTT. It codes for CASSLARLAGGYTDTQYF.

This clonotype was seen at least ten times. Here the CDR3 DNA reads TGTGCCAGCAGCTTAGGCCTAGCGGGAGCCGGGGAGCTGTTTTTT. Protein sequence: CASSLGLAGAGELFF. The genes are TRBV11-2 and TRBJ2-2; 10 nucleotides line up with TRBD2. With V trimmed by 1 base and J by 6 bases, 2 bases remained unmatched. Per germline, CDR1 SGHAT and CDR2 FQNNGV. The CDR3 has 15 residues.

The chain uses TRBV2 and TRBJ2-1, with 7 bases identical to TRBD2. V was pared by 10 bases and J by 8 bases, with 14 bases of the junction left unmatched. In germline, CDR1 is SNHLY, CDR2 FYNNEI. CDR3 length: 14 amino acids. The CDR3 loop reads CATQSWGRVDEQFF. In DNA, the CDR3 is TGTGCCACCCAGTCCTGGGGGAGGGTTGATGAGCAGTTCTTC.

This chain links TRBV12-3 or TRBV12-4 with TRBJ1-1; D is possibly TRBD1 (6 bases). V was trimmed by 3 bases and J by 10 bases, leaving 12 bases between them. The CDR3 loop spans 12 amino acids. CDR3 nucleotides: TGTGCCAGCAGTTTCAGGGGACGAGGAGCTTTCTTT. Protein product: CASSFRGRGAFF.

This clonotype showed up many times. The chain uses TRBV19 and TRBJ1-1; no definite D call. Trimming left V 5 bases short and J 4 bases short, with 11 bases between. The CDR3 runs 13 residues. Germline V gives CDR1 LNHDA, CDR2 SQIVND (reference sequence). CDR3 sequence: CASSPNWITEAFF. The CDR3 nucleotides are TGTGCCAGTAGTCCAAATTGGATCACTGAAGCTTTCTTT.

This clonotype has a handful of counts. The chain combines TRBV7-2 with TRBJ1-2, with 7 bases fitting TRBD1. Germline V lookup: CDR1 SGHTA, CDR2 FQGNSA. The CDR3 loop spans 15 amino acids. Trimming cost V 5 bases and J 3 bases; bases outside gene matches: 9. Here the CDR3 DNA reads TGTGCCAGCAGCCCAGGGGGTTCCAGTGACTATGGCTACACCTTC. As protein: CASSPGGSSDYGYTF.

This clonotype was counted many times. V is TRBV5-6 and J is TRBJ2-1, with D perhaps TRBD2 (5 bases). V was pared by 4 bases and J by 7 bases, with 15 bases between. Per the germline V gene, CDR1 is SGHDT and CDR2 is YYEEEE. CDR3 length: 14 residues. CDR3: CASSVGGPGNEQFF. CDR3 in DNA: TGTGCCAGCAGCGTCGGCGGCCCGGGGAATGAGCAGTTCTTC. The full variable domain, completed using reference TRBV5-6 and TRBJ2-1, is DAGVTQSPTHLIKTRGQQVTLRCSPKSGHDTVSWYQQALGQGPQFIFQYYEEEERQRGNFPDRFSGHQFPNYSSELNVNALLLGDSALYLCASSVGGPGNEQFFGPGTRLTVL.

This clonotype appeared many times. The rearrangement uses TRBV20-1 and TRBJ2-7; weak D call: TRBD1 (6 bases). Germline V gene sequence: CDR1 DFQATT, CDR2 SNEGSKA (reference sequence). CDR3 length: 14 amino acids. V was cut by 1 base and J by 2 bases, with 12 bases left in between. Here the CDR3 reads CSARGTVSTYEQYF. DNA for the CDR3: TGCAGTGCTAGAGGGACAGTAAGCACCTACGAGCAGTACTTC.

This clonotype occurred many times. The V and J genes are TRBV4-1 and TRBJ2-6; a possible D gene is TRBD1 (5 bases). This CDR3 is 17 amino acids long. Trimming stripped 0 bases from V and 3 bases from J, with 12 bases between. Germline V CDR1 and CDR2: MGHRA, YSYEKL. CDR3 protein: CASSQDRGTSGANVLTF. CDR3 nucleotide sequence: TGCGCCAGCAGCCAAGATAGGGGCACGAGTGGGGCCAACGTCCTGACTTTC.

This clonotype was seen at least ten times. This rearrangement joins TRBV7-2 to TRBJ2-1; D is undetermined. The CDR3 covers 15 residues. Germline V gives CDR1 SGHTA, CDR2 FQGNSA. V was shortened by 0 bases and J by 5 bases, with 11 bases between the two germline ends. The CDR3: CASSLAAQLNNEQFF. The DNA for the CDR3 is TGTGCCAGCAGCTTAGCTGCGCAGCTAAACAATGAGCAGTTCTTC.

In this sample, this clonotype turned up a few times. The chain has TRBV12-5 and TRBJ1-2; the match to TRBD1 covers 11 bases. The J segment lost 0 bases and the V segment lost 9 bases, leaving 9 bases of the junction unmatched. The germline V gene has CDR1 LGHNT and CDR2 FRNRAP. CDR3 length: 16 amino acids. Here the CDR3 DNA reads TGTGCTAGCGGTGGACAGGGGGCTTTGTCTAACTATGGCTACACCTTC. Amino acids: CASGGQGALSNYGYTF.

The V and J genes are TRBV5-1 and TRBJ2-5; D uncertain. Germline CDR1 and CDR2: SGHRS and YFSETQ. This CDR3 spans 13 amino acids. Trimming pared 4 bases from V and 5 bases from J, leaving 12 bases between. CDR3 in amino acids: CASSPDGRETQYF. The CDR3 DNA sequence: TGCGCCAGCAGCCCGGACGGTCGGGAGACCCAGTACTTC.

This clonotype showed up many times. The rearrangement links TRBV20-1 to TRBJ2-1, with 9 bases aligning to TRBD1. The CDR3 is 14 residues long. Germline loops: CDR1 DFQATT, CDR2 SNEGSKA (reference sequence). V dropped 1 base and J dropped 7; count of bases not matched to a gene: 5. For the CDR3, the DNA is TGCAGTGCTAGAGGTACCGGGACAGGGAATGAGCAGTTCTTC. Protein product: CSARGTGTGNEQFF.

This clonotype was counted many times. CDR3 sequence: CASSQDRDISPLHF. As DNA, the CDR3 is TGCGCCAGCAGCCAAGATCGGGACATTTCACCCCTCCACTTT. This sequence joins TRBV4-3 and TRBJ1-6, with D possibly matching TRBD1 (6 bases). Germline CDR1 and CDR2: LGHNA and YSLEER. V lost 0 bases and J 9 bases, leaving 9 bases between the germline ends. The CDR3 runs to 14 residues.

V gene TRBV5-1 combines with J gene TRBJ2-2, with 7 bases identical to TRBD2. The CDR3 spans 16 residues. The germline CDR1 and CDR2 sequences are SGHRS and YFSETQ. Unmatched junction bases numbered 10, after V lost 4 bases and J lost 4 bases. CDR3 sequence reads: CASSQVTSVATGELFF. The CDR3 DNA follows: TGCGCCAGCAGCCAAGTTACTAGCGTGGCCACCGGGGAGCTGTTTTTT. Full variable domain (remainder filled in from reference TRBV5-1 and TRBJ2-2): KAGVTQTPRYLIKTRGQQVTLSCSPISGHRSVSWYQQTPGQGLQFLFEYFSETQRNKGNFPGRFSGRQFSNSRSEMNVSTLELGDSALYLCASSQVTSVATGELFFGEGSRLTVL.

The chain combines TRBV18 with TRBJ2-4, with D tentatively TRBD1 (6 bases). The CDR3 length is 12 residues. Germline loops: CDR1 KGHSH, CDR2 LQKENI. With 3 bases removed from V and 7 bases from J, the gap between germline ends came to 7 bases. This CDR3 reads CASSPQGNIQYF. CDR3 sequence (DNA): TGTGCCAGCTCACCTCAGGGGAACATTCAGTACTTC.

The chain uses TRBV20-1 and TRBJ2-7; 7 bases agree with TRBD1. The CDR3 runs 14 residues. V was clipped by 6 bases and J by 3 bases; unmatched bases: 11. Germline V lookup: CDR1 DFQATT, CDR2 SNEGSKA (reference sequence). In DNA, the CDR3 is TGCAGTGCAGAAATTCCGGGACAGCGCTACGAGCAGTACTTC. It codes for CSAEIPGQRYEQYF.

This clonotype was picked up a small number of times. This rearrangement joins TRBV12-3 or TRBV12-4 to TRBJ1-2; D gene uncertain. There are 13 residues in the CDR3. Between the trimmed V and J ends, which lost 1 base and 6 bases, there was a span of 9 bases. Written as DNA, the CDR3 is TGTGCCAGCAGTTTAGAGGTTTCCAATGGCTACACCTTC. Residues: CASSLEVSNGYTF.

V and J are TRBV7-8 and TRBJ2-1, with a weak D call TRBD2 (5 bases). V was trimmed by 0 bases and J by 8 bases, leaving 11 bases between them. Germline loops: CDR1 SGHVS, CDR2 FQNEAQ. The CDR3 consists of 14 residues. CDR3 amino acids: CASSLASGIYEQFF. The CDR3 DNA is TGTGCCAGCAGCTTAGCGTCGGGGATCTATGAGCAGTTCTTC.

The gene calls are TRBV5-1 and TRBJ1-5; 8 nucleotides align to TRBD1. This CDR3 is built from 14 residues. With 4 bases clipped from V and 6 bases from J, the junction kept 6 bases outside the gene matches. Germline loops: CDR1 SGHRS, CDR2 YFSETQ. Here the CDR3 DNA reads TGCGCCAGCAGCGAATCAGGGGGCAGTCAGCCCCAGCATTTT. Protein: CASSESGGSQPQHF.